This T cell receptor beta chain was profiled in a study of cytomegalovirus exposure and HLA in healthy donors. The donors were part of the validation cohort, which consisted of more than 90 subjects and was separate from the first cohort of 600 to 850 subjects. Generated by immunoSEQ multiplex PCR, the TCRdb table keeps only in-frame clones and is missing some. The data show about 160,000 clones, roughly 90% seen once. The V end was cut by 0 bases, the J end by 5 bases, with 6 bases between. CDR3 length: 13 residues. Germline values: CDR1 SGHRS, CDR2 YFSETQ. This clone was observed a handful of times.

The chain carries TRBV5-1 and TRBJ1-5; D remains unclear. The origin of this receptor is a woman between 18 and 29 years old in good health and CMV-seropositive. The specimen was PBMCs. CDR3 loop: CASSLGEDQPQHF. The DNA of the CDR3 is TGCGCCAGCAGCTTGGGGGAGGATCAGCCCCAGCATTTT.